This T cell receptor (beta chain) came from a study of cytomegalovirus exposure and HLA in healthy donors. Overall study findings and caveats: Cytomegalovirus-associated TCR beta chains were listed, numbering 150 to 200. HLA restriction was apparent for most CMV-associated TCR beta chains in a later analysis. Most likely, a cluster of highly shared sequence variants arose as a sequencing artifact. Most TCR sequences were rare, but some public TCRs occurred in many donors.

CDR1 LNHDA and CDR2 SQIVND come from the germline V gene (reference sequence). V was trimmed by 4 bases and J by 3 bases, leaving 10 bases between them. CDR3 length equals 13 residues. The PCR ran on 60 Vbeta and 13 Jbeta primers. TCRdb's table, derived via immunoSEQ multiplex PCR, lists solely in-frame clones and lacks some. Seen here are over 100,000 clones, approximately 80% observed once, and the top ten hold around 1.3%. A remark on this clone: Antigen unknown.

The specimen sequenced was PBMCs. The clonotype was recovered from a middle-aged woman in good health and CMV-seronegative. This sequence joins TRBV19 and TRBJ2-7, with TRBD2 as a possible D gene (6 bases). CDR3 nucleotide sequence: TGTGCCAGTAGTACCGGGGGATACTACGAGCAGTACTTC. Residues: CASSTGGYYEQYF.